This T cell receptor (beta chain) is from a study of long-term antiretroviral therapy in people with HIV. Researchers report immunoSEQ v3.0 was run at survey level. TCRdb's table, derived via immunoSEQ multiplex PCR, lists solely in-frame clones and lacks some. The data contain 16,000 or so clones, 70% to 85% of them singletons. Losses at the gene ends were 4 bases for V and 5 bases for J; bases not matched to a gene: 11. Germline-derived CDR1 and CDR2 are SGHDT and YYEEEE. The CDR3 is 16 residues long. The clonotype comes from a man aged 40-49 years with HIV. V usage is TRBV5-6 and J usage is TRBJ1-2, with 10 positions matching TRBD1. The sample was unsorted PBMCs, taken 2.1 years after starting antiretroviral therapy. CDR3 DNA: TGTGCCAGCAGCAAAACCGGGACAGGGGACGATTATGGCTACACCTTC. Its translation: CASSKTGTGDDYGYTF.